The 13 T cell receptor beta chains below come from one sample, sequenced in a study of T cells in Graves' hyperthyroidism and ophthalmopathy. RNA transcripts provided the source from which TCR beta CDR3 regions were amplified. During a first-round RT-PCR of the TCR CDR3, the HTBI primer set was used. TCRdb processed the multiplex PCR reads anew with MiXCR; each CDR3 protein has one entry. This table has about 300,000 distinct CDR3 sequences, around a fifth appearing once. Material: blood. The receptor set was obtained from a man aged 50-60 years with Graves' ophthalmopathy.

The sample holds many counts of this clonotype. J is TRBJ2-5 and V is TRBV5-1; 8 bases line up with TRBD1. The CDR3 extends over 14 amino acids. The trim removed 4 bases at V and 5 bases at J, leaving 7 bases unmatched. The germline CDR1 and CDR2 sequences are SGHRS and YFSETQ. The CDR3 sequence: CASSRSGGGETQYF. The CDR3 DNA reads TGCGCCAGCAGCCGTTCAGGGGGCGGGGAGACCCAGTACTTC.

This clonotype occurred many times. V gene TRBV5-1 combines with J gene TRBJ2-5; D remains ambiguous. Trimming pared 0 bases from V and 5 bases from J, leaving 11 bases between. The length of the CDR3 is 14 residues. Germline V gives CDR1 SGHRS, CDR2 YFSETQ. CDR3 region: CASSLDDPTETQYF. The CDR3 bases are TGCGCCAGCAGCTTGGACGACCCTACGGAGACCCAGTACTTC.

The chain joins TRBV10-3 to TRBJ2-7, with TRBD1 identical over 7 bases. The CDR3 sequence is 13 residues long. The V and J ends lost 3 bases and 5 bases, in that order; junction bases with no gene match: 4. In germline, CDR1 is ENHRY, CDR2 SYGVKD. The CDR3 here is CAISDLQGNEQYF. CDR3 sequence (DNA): TGTGCCATCAGTGATTTACAGGGGAACGAGCAGTACTTC.

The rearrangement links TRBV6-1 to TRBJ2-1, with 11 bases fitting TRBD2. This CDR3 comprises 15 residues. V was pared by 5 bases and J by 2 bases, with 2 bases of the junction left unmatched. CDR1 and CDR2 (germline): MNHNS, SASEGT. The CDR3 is CASSQTSGTYNEQFF. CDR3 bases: TGTGCCAGCAGTCAGACTAGCGGGACCTACAATGAGCAGTTCTTC.

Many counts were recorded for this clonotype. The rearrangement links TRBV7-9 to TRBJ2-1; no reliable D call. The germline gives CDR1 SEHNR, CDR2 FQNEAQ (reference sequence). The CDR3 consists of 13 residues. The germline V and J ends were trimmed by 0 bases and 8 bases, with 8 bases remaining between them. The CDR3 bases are TGTGCCAGCAGCTTAGCGCCAACTCATGAGCAGTTCTTC. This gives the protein CASSLAPTHEQFF.

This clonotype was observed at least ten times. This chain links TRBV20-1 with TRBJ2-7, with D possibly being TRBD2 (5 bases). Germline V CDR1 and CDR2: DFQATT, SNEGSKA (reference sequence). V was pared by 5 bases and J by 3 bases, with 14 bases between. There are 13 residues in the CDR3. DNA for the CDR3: TGCAGTGCTCCAAACCCTAGCCGCTACGAGCAGTACTTC. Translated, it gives CSAPNPSRYEQYF.

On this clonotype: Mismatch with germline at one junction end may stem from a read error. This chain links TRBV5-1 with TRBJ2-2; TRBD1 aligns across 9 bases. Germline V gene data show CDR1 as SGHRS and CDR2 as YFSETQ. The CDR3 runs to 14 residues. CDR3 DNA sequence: TGCGCCAGCAGTTTGGACAGGGGTGCCGGGGAGCTGTTTTTT. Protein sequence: CASSLDRGAGELFF.

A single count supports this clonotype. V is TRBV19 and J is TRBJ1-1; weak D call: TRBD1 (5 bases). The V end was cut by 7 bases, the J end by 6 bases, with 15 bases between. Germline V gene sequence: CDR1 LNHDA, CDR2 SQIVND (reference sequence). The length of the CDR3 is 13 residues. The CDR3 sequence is CASIGSPGSEAFF. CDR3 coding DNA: TGTGCCAGTATTGGGAGCCCAGGGTCTGAAGCTTTCTTT.

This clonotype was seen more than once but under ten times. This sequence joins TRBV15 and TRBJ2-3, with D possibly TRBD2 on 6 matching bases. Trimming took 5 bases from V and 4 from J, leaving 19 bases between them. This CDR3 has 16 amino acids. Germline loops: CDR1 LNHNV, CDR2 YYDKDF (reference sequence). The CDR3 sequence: CATSPAPGRTADTQYF. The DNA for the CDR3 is TGTGCCACCAGCCCAGCCCCCGGGAGAACGGCAGATACGCAGTATTTT.

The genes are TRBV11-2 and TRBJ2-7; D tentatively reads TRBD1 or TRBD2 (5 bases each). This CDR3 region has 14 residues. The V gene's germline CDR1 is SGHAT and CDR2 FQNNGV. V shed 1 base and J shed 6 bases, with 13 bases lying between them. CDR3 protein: CASSLGFSGREQYF. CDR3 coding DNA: TGTGCCAGCAGCTTAGGTTTCTCGGGGCGCGAGCAGTACTTC.

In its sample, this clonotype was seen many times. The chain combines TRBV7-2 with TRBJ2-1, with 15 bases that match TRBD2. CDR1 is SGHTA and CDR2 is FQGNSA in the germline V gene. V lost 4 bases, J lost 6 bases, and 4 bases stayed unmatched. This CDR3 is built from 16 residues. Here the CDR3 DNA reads TGTGCCAGCAGCTCGGGACTAGCGGGAGGAGGCAATGAGCAGTTCTTC. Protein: CASSSGLAGGGNEQFF.

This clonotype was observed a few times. The CDR3 is CASSELAGAIEQFF. In DNA, the CDR3 is TGTGCCAGCAGTGAACTAGCGGGAGCTATTGAGCAGTTCTTC. The chain has TRBV2 and TRBJ2-1; 10 bases fit TRBD2. The V segment lost 2 bases and the J segment 9 bases; nucleotides outside the gene matches: 4. Germline CDR1 is SNHLY and CDR2 is FYNNEI. CDR3 size: 14 residues.

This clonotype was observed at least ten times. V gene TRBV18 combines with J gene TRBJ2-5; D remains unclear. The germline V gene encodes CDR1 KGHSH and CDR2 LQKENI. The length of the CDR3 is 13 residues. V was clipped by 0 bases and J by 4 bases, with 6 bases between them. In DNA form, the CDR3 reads TGTGCCAGCTCACCACCGGGCAGAGAGACCCAGTACTTC. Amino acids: CASSPPGRETQYF.